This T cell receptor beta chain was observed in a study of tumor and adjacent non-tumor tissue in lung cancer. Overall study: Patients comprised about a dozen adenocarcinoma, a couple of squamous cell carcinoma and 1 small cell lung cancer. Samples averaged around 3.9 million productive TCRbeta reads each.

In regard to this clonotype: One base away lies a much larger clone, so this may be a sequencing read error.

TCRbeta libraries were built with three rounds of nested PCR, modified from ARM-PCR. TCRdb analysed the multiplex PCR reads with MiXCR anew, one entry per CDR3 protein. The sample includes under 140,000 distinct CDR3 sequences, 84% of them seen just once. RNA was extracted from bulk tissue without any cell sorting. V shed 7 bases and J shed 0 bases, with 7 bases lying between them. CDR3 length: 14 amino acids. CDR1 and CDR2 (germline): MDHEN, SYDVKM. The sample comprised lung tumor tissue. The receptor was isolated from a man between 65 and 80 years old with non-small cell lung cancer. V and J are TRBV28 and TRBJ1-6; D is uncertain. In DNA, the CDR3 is TGTGCCAGCATGGTGAGCTCCTATAATTCACCCCTCCACTTT. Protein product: CASMVSSYNSPLHF.